This passage covers 2 T cell receptor beta chains from one sample sequenced in a study of PD-1 blockade in classical Hodgkin lymphoma. The method was immunoSEQ multiplex PCR; TCRdb's version includes in-frame clones alone and lacks a portion of them. The table shows more than 95,000 clones, with roughly nine tenths occurring only once. Time point of the sample: cycle 4 day 1 (C4D1), after five to seven weeks of nivolumab. Every patient had relapsed following autologous stem cell transplantation, and cohorts differed in brentuximab vedotin exposure. Sequencing used peripheral blood mononuclear cells (PBMCs), obtained before the fourth cycle of nivolumab. These TCRs come from a human donor with classical Hodgkin lymphoma.

This clone was seen once. The genes are TRBV10-3 and TRBJ1-1; 7 bases are shared with TRBD1. This CDR3 spans 14 amino acids. Germline V lookup: CDR1 ENHRY, CDR2 SYGVKD. Trimming cost V 5 bases and J 1 base; bases outside gene matches: 4. The CDR3 reads CAISNRGSNTEAFF. CDR3 coding DNA: TGTGCCATCAGTAACAGGGGTTCGAACACTGAAGCTTTCTTT.

The chain couples TRBV7-9 to TRBJ2-2; TRBD1 matches 7 bases. The germline CDR1 and CDR2 sequences are SEHNR and FQNEAQ (reference sequence). This CDR3 is 15 amino acids long. V lost 2 bases and J lost 6; bases outside the gene matches: 6. CDR3 protein: CASSLFTTGPGELFF. CDR3 nucleotide sequence: TGTGCCAGCAGCTTATTCACGACAGGGCCCGGGGAGCTGTTTTTT. Based on the CDR3 plus reference TRBV7-9 and TRBJ2-2, the full variable domain is DTGVSQNPRHKITKRGQNVTFRCDPISEHNRLYWYRQTLGQGPEFLTYFQNEAQLEKSRLLSDRFSAERPKGSFSTLEIQRTEQGDSAMYLCASSLFTTGPGELFFGEGSRLTVL.